One sample yielded the 7 T cell receptor beta chains listed below, sequenced in a study of radiotherapy plus CTLA-4 blockade in lung cancer. Assay: immunoSEQ multiplex PCR; the TCRdb copy retains only in-frame clones and omits some. The sample shows about 38,000 clones, roughly 85% of them seen only once. The specimen comprised peripheral blood, sampled from a patient treated with radiotherapy plus ipilimumab. The receptors were sampled from a human donor with non-small cell lung cancer whose response to radiotherapy plus ipilimumab could not be evaluated.

In this sample, this clone turned up a few times. This chain connects TRBV21-1 to TRBJ2-2; the listed D gene, TRBD2, was not tested against the DNA. TRBV21-1 is reported as a pseudogene. This CDR3 has 18 amino acids. The CDR3 DNA reads TGTGCCAGCAAAAAGGCCGGGAGGACATTTTGGAACACCGGGGAGCTGTTTTTT. This sequence encodes CASKKAGRTFWNTGELFF.

The chain uses TRBV6-1 and TRBJ1-1, with TRBD1 matching 7 bases. Trimming cost V 6 bases and J 1 base; bases outside gene matches: 8. Germline CDR1 reads MNHNS; CDR2 reads SASEGT. The CDR3 spans 15 residues. The CDR3 loop is CASRTGSSRNTEAFF. DNA of the CDR3: TGTGCCAGCAGGACAGGGAGTAGTAGGAACACTGAAGCTTTCTTT.

This chain links TRBV9 with TRBJ2-7; a weak D match, TRBD1 (6 bases). Germline values: CDR1 SGDLS, CDR2 YYNGEE. CDR3 length equals 13 residues. The ends were cut back, 0 bases at V and 9 bases at J, with 13 bases in the middle. The CDR3 here is CASSVEGVGRQYF. Here the CDR3 DNA reads TGTGCCAGCAGCGTAGAGGGGGTTGGGAGGCAGTACTTC.

This chain uses TRBV7-8 with TRBJ2-5; D perhaps matches TRBD1 (6 bases). The V end lost 6 bases, the J end lost 5 bases, and 22 bases lay between the germline ends. The CDR3 has 16 amino acids. Germline assignment: CDR1 SGHVS and CDR2 FQNEAQ. The CDR3 protein is CASSLPGEGGLETQYF. In DNA, the CDR3 is TGTGCCAGCAGTCTTCCTGGAGAAGGGGGTTTGGAGACCCAGTACTTC.

The chain is built from TRBV28 and TRBJ1-1; D is perhaps TRBD1 (5 bases). The CDR3 is 14 amino acids. Germline loops: CDR1 MDHEN, CDR2 SYDVKM. Trimming pared 5 bases from V and 1 base from J, leaving 11 bases between. The CDR3 DNA reads TGTGCCAGCAGTGCCCTGACAGAGAACACTGAAGCTTTCTTT. This encodes CASSALTENTEAFF.

The J gene is TRBJ2-6, the V gene TRBV28; 8 bases are a match to TRBD1. CDR3 length: 16 amino acids. Germline-derived CDR1 and CDR2 are MDHEN and SYDVKM. Trimming took 6 bases from V and 0 from J; bases not matched to a gene: 4. This chain's CDR3 is CASRTGAISGANVLTF. CDR3 DNA sequence: TGTGCCAGCAGGACAGGGGCGATCTCTGGGGCCAACGTCCTGACTTTC.

In its sample, this clone was seen once. This chain uses TRBV28 with TRBJ2-5; the D is unclear. The CDR3 sequence is 12 residues long. Germline V gives CDR1 MDHEN, CDR2 SYDVKM. Deletions cut 8 bases from V and 4 bases from J, with 11 bases between. The CDR3 nucleotides are TGTGCCAGCCTAGACGTGACAGAGACCCAGTACTTC. Protein product: CASLDVTETQYF.